This T cell receptor (beta chain) is from a study of blood T cell repertoires in COVID-19. Study at large: Acute and convalescent COVID-19 specimens originated in the United States, Italy and Spain. PBMCs, B-cell-depleted T cells, or T cells were the source of the cDNA or gDNA that made up the material.

Enrolled during active infection, Seattle patients were then followed longitudinally. How the authors handled the data: By means of reference gene primer amplification, nucleated cell counts were estimated. Generated by immunoSEQ multiplex PCR, the TCRdb table keeps only in-frame clones and is missing some. From that table come the V and J calls and clone size; the DNA was used to work out D and trimming. The sample has 400,000 to 450,000 clones, about 88% seen once; the top ten hold roughly 1.4%. The CDR3 sequence is 15 residues long. Looked up from germline, CDR1 is LGHDT and CDR2 is YNNKEL (reference sequence). Trimming left V 5 bases short and J 3 bases short, with 16 bases between.

The clonotype comes from a woman in her 40s with COVID-19, enrolled during active disease. This sequence joins TRBV3-1 (or the pseudogene TRBV3-2) and TRBJ1-2; TRBD1 is a possible D gene (6 bases). The material sequenced was peripheral blood. The CDR3 loop is CASSALQGGYYGYTF. The CDR3 nucleotides read TGTGCCAGCAGCGCCCTTCAAGGGGGTTACTATGGCTACACCTTC.